A single sample is the source of the 21 T cell receptor beta chains below, sequenced in a study of STAT5B mutations in CD4+ large granular lymphocyte leukemia. Repertoires were generated with immunoSEQ multiplex PCR, while TCRdb's copy carries only in-frame clones and drops some. Among under 6,000 clones listed, roughly 78% were seen once. Source material: PBMCs. All receptors derive from a man in his 70s with CD4+ T-cell large granular lymphocyte leukemia.

The chain employs TRBV2 and TRBJ2-2; a possible D gene is TRBD2 (6 bases). Germline values: CDR1 SNHLY, CDR2 FYNNEI. The CDR3 is 15 residues long. V lost 4 bases and J lost 2, with 11 bases in between. CDR3: CASSGGTLNTGELFF. DNA for the CDR3: TGTGCCAGCAGTGGCGGGACTCTCAACACCGGGGAGCTGTTTTTT.

The chain joins TRBV5-1 to TRBJ2-3; a weak D match, TRBD2 (5 bases). V was clipped by 0 bases and J by 6 bases, with 14 bases between them. Germline V lookup: CDR1 SGHRS, CDR2 YFSETQ. The CDR3 runs 15 residues. CDR3 residues: CASSLGEAELDTQYF. The CDR3 nucleotides are TGCGCCAGCAGCTTGGGGGAAGCGGAGCTGGATACGCAGTATTTT. Filled out from reference TRBV5-1 and TRBJ2-3, the complete variable domain reads KAGVTQTPRYLIKTRGQQVTLSCSPISGHRSVSWYQQTPGQGLQFLFEYFSETQRNKGNFPGRFSGRQFSNSRSEMNVSTLELGDSALYLCASSLGEAELDTQYFGPGTRLTVL.

The chain carries TRBV28 and TRBJ2-5; TRBD2 aligns across 8 bases. The V and J ends lost 5 bases and 1 base, in that order; junction bases with no gene match: 3. The germline V gene has CDR1 MDHEN and CDR2 SYDVKM. The CDR3 is made up of 14 amino acids. The CDR3 DNA is TGTGCCAGCAGTGACACTAGCGGCCAAGAGACCCAGTACTTC. Its protein product is CASSDTSGQETQYF.

V usage is TRBV4-1 and J usage is TRBJ2-7; 11 bases are shared with TRBD1. Unmatched junction bases numbered 6, after V lost 4 bases and J lost 4 bases. The CDR3 is 15 amino acids. Germline V CDR1 and CDR2: MGHRA, YSYEKL. The CDR3 coding sequence is TGCGCCAGCAGCCGACTGGACAGGGGGCAATACGAGCAGTACTTC. It yields the protein CASSRLDRGQYEQYF.

This clone was observed once. Written as DNA, the CDR3 is TGTGCCAGCAGCTCCCTAAACCAAGAGACCCAGTACTTC. Translating it yields CASSSLNQETQYF. This rearrangement joins TRBV7-8 to TRBJ2-5; D uncertain. This CDR3 contains 13 residues. Looked up from germline, CDR1 is SGHVS and CDR2 is FQNEAQ. The germline V and J ends were trimmed by 4 bases and 0 bases, with 6 bases remaining between them.

This clone appeared once. The genes are TRBV19 and TRBJ2-5; either TRBD1 or TRBD2 may fit D (5 bases each). CDR1 is LNHDA and CDR2 is SQIVND in the germline V gene (reference sequence). CDR3 length: 13 amino acids. Trimming took 4 bases from V and 2 from J, leaving 8 bases between them. The CDR3 nucleotides are TGTGCCAGTAGTAGGGGGAGTCAAGAGACCCAGTACTTC. It codes for CASSRGSQETQYF.

The rearrangement uses TRBV13 and TRBJ2-4, with 7 bases fitting TRBD2. Per germline, CDR1 PRHDT and CDR2 FYEKMQ (reference sequence). CDR3 size: 15 residues. V lost 1 base and J lost 4; bases outside the gene matches: 4. The CDR3 nucleotides are TGTGCCAGCAGCTTAGCCCCAGCGGGGAAAAACATTCAGTACTTC. This codes for CASSLAPAGKNIQYF. Full variable domain (rest looked up from reference TRBV13 and TRBJ2-4): AAGVIQSPRHLIKEKRETATLKCYPIPRHDTVYWYQQGPGQDPQFLISFYEKMQSDKGSIPDRFSAQQFSDYHSELNMSSLELGDSALYFCASSLAPAGKNIQYFGAGTRLSVL.

A few counts support this clone. This chain links TRBV4-1 with TRBJ2-5, with 8 bases identical to TRBD2. Trimming removed 0 bases from V and 5 bases from J; junction bases left unmatched: 14. The CDR3 is 18 residues long. Germline assignment: CDR1 MGHRA and CDR2 YSYEKL. CDR3 DNA sequence: TGCGCCAGCAGCCAAGACGGCGGCTCCGGGAGGGCCGGGGAGACCCAGTACTTC. Its translation: CASSQDGGSGRAGETQYF.

V usage is TRBV2 and J usage is TRBJ2-1; D gene ambiguous. Germline V gives CDR1 SNHLY, CDR2 FYNNEI. Deletions cut 6 bases from V and 7 bases from J, with 13 bases between. The CDR3 contains 13 residues. The CDR3 loop reads CASRATAPNEQFF. DNA of the CDR3: TGTGCCAGCAGGGCTACAGCACCTAATGAGCAGTTCTTC.

The rearrangement uses TRBV18 and TRBJ1-5; D gene uncertain. The length of the CDR3 is 14 residues. Germline V gene lookup returns CDR1 KGHSH and CDR2 LQKENI. Trimming took off 3 bases at V and 5 bases at J, with 11 bases between the two ends. The DNA of the CDR3 is TGTGCCAGCTCACCCGGTTTAGCAGATCAGCCCCAGCATTTT. It codes for CASSPGLADQPQHF.

The chain has TRBV5-4 and TRBJ2-3, with 9 bases fitting TRBD2. Germline V gene data show CDR1 as SGHNT and CDR2 as YYREEE (reference sequence). Trimming at V came to 4 bases and at J to 7 bases, leaving 13 bases not matched to a gene. This CDR3 contains 16 residues. The CDR3 here is CASSRRATSGKHTQYF. CDR3 coding DNA: TGTGCCAGCAGCCGAAGGGCGACTAGCGGAAAGCATACGCAGTATTTT.

The chain has TRBV27 and TRBJ2-5, with D hard to call. Germline V gives CDR1 MNHEY, CDR2 SMNVEV (reference sequence). The CDR3 spans 13 residues. Deletions cut 4 bases from V and 5 bases from J, with 11 bases between. CDR3 residues: CASSSQPGETQYF. Written as DNA, the CDR3 is TGTGCCAGCAGTTCACAACCTGGCGAGACCCAGTACTTC.

In this sample, this clone turned up a few times. The chain carries TRBV5-1 and TRBJ2-2, with D unclear. The germline CDR1 and CDR2 sequences are SGHRS and YFSETQ. The CDR3 spans 13 residues. The V and J ends lost 4 bases and 5 bases respectively, with 9 bases between them. CDR3 loop: CASSLRWTGELFF. In nucleotides, the CDR3 is TGCGCCAGCAGCCTCAGGTGGACCGGGGAGCTGTTTTTT. Full variable domain (missing parts from reference TRBV5-1 and TRBJ2-2): KAGVTQTPRYLIKTRGQQVTLSCSPISGHRSVSWYQQTPGQGLQFLFEYFSETQRNKGNFPGRFSGRQFSNSRSEMNVSTLELGDSALYLCASSLRWTGELFFGEGSRLTVL.

The rearrangement links TRBV11-3 to TRBJ2-3, with D hard to call. Trimming left V 5 bases short and J 4 bases short, with 25 bases between. Germline V CDR1 and CDR2: SGHNT, YENEEA. The CDR3 totals 18 residues. The CDR3 region has the DNA TGTGCCAGCAGCACCAGAGGTTTCAAAACCCCTGGGGCAGATACGCAGTATTTT. Its translation: CASSTRGFKTPGADTQYF.

This clone has a handful of counts. This chain uses TRBV11-3 with TRBJ1-3; tentatively, D is TRBD1 (5 bases). Deletions cut 1 base from V and 12 bases from J, with 16 bases between. The length of the CDR3 is 14 residues. The germline CDR1 and CDR2 sequences are SGHNT and YENEEA. CDR3 loop: CASSLVARQGSIYF. The CDR3 region has the DNA TGTGCCAGCAGCTTAGTCGCCCGGCAGGGAAGCATATATTTT. The whole variable domain, remainder taken from reference TRBV11-3 and TRBJ1-3, is EAGVVQSPRYKIIEKKQPVAFWCNPISGHNTLYWYLQNLGQGPELLIRYENEEAVDDSQLPKDRFSAERLKGVDSTLKIQPAELGDSAVYLCASSLVARQGSIYFGEGSWLTVV.

In this sample, this clone turned up once. The genes are TRBV27 and TRBJ2-1; D might be TRBD2 (6 bases). Trimming shortened V by 6 bases and J by 5 bases, and 17 bases separated the two germline ends. CDR3 length: 15 residues. Germline V gives CDR1 MNHEY, CDR2 SMNVEV (reference sequence). DNA of the CDR3: TGTGCCAGCAGACGAATGGAGGGGAGGAACAATGAGCAGTTCTTC. Amino acid sequence: CASRRMEGRNNEQFF.

The rearrangement joins TRBV4-2 to TRBJ2-5, with TRBD1 matching 7 bases. The CDR3 runs 14 residues. Germline values: CDR1 LGHNA, CDR2 YNFKEQ. V gave up 5 bases and J gave up 4 bases; unmatched junction bases: 7. Written as DNA, the CDR3 is TGTGCCAGCAGCACTCGGGACAGCGTAGAGACCCAGTACTTC. The encoded protein is CASSTRDSVETQYF.

V and J are TRBV6-5 and TRBJ2-5, with TRBD1 as a possible D gene (6 bases). There are 12 residues in the CDR3. Trimming removed 3 bases from V and 5 bases from J, with 7 bases in between. Germline V gene sequence: CDR1 MNHEY, CDR2 SVGAGI. CDR3 in DNA: TGTGCCAGCAGTTATAGGGGGGAGACCCAGTACTTC. This encodes CASSYRGETQYF.

The chain recombines TRBV27 with TRBJ2-7; D unresolved. The CDR3 runs 17 residues. V lost 5 bases, J lost 2 bases, and 22 bases lay in between. CDR1 and CDR2 from the germline V gene are MNHEY and SMNVEV (reference sequence). CDR3 amino acids: CASSKHNPTRTTYEQYF. The CDR3, as DNA: TGTGCCAGCAGTAAACACAACCCGACACGAACCACCTACGAGCAGTACTTC.

The chain uses TRBV11-2 and TRBJ2-3, with D perhaps matching TRBD1 or TRBD2 (6 bases each). This CDR3 is 16 amino acids long. Trimming removed 1 base at V and 4 bases at J, with 15 bases between. The germline gives CDR1 SGHAT, CDR2 FQNNGV. The CDR3 DNA is TGTGCCAGCAGCTTAGGGGGGGCGCCCCGGGCAGATACGCAGTATTTT. The encoded protein is CASSLGGAPRADTQYF. Combining the CDR3 with reference TRBV11-2 and TRBJ2-3 gives the whole variable domain EAGVAQSPRYKIIEKRQSVAFWCNPISGHATLYWYQQILGQGPKLLIQFQNNGVVDDSQLPKDRFSAERLKGVDSTLKIQPAKLEDSAVYLCASSLGGAPRADTQYFGPGTRLTVL.

The chain links TRBV11-2 to TRBJ1-2; D is possibly TRBD1 (6 bases). Germline lookup yields CDR1 SGHAT and CDR2 FQNNGV. The CDR3 length is 14 residues. Trimming stripped 4 bases from V and 1 base from J, with 10 bases between. In nucleotides, the CDR3 is TGTGCCAGCAGCTCTTCCAGGGGTAACTATGGCTACACCTTC. Translation gives CASSSSRGNYGYTF.